One and the same sample provided the 26 T cell receptor beta chains below, sequenced in a study of T cells in localized non-small cell lung cancer. The data were produced by immunoSEQ multiplex PCR, yet TCRdb's version contains in-frame clones alone and is incomplete. The sample yields 2,000 to 2,500 clones, roughly 20% seen once. The sample in question was lung tumor tissue, obtained before any cancer treatment. Receptor source: a male donor at least 60 years old with stage II lung adenocarcinoma.

This clone was counted between two and nine times. This chain joins TRBV11-3 and TRBJ2-1; TRBD1 matches at 9 bases. Trimming cost V 5 bases and J 0 bases; bases outside gene matches: 14. The CDR3 runs to 19 residues. The germline CDR1 and CDR2 sequences are SGHNT and YENEEA. The CDR3: CASSTGTGRSGSSYNEQFF. CDR3 coding DNA: TGTGCCAGCAGCACCGGGACAGGGCGGAGTGGAAGCTCCTACAATGAGCAGTTCTTC.

The chain combines TRBV11-3 with TRBJ2-1; D possibly matches TRBD1 or TRBD2 (5 bases each). The CDR3 contains 15 residues. Germline-derived CDR1 and CDR2 are SGHNT and YENEEA. V lost 5 bases and J lost 6, with 17 bases in between. This chain's CDR3 is CASSLGHLGVNEQFF. The CDR3 DNA is TGTGCCAGCAGCCTCGGACACCTCGGGGTCAATGAGCAGTTCTTC.

The CDR3, as DNA: TGTGCCAGCAGTACCACAGGGGTAAGAAACACTGAAGCTTTCTTT. Encoded protein: CASSTTGVRNTEAFF. The rearrangement joins TRBV6-8 to TRBJ1-1; TRBD1 aligns across 7 bases. The germline gives CDR1 MNHGY, CDR2 SAAAGT. The CDR3 runs 15 residues. The V segment lost 5 bases and the J segment 2 bases; nucleotides outside the gene matches: 8.

By frequency in the sample, this clone is medium-sized. This chain connects TRBV11-3 to TRBJ2-5; D is perhaps TRBD1 (5 bases). Trimming removed 4 bases at V and 4 bases at J, with 13 bases between. CDR1 and CDR2 (germline): SGHNT, YENEEA. The CDR3 sequence is 14 residues long. The CDR3 DNA follows: TGTGCCAGCAGCTCAAGGGGAAGTAGAGAGACCCAGTACTTC. This codes for CASSSRGSRETQYF.

The chain links TRBV19 to TRBJ1-3; D gene unclear. CDR3 length: 15 amino acids. The V and J ends lost 8 bases and 0 bases respectively, with 14 bases between them. From germline, CDR1 is LNHDA and CDR2 SQIVND (reference sequence). Here the CDR3 reads CASRSIGRSGNTIYF. In nucleotides, the CDR3 is TGTGCCAGTCGATCAATAGGACGCTCTGGAAACACCATATATTTT.

This clone was seen more than once but under ten times. The chain couples TRBV4-1 to TRBJ1-2; 7 bases match TRBD1. The CDR3 has 13 residues. V trimming: 1 base; J trimming: 6 bases; junction bases outside the gene matches: 2. The germline CDR1 and CDR2 sequences are MGHRA and YSYEKL. The CDR3, as DNA: TGCGCCAGCAGCCAAGGTACAGGGGATGGCTACACCTTC. The encoded protein is CASSQGTGDGYTF.

The chain employs TRBV6-8 and TRBJ2-7, with D possibly matching TRBD1 (6 bases). CDR3 length: 12 amino acids. Trimming stripped 10 bases from V and 3 bases from J, with 13 bases between. Germline V gene sequence: CDR1 MNHGY, CDR2 SAAAGT. The chain's CDR3 is CAIRGPGYEQYF. The CDR3 coding sequence is TGTGCCATCAGGGGCCCCGGCTACGAGCAGTACTTC.

The sample holds one count of this clone. The gene calls are TRBV18 and TRBJ1-2; TRBD1 aligns across 12 bases. The ends lost 3 bases at V and 6 bases at J; junction bases unmatched: 2. CDR3 size: 14 residues. Per the germline V gene, CDR1 is KGHSH and CDR2 is LQKENI. The CDR3 sequence: CASSPGQGANGYTF. The CDR3 DNA reads as TGTGCCAGCTCACCGGGACAGGGGGCGAATGGCTACACCTTC.

By share, this clone counts as medium-sized. The gene calls are TRBV11-3 and TRBJ1-4; tentatively, D is TRBD1 (5 bases). In germline, CDR1 is SGHNT, CDR2 YENEEA. V gave up 2 bases and J gave up 8 bases, with 18 bases separating them. CDR3 length: 16 residues. CDR3 residues: CASSLNTGTAGEKLFF. The DNA of the CDR3 is TGTGCCAGCAGCTTAAATACCGGGACGGCGGGGGAAAAACTGTTTTTT. The variable domain in full, with the rest retrieved from reference TRBV11-3 and TRBJ1-4, is EAGVVQSPRYKIIEKKQPVAFWCNPISGHNTLYWYLQNLGQGPELLIRYENEEAVDDSQLPKDRFSAERLKGVDSTLKIQPAELGDSAVYLCASSLNTGTAGEKLFFGSGTQLSVL.

This clone occurred a few times. This chain uses TRBV6-8 with TRBJ2-1; 9 nucleotides agree with TRBD2. The CDR3 is 17 amino acids. The trim removed 5 bases at V and 5 bases at J, leaving 13 bases unmatched. CDR1 is MNHGY and CDR2 is SAAAGT in the germline V gene. DNA of the CDR3: TGTGCCAGCAGTAGACATAGAGCGGGGGGCCTTAACAATGAGCAGTTCTTC. Translated, it gives CASSRHRAGGLNNEQFF.

CDR3 coding DNA: TGTGCCAGTAGTATAGATCTAGATCAGCCCCAGCATTTT. Its translation is CASSIDLDQPQHF. This chain links TRBV19 with TRBJ1-5; D is unclear. The CDR3 spans 13 residues. Germline CDR1 reads LNHDA; CDR2 reads SQIVND (reference sequence). The ends were cut back, 0 bases at V and 5 bases at J, with 5 bases in the middle.

This sequence joins TRBV16 and TRBJ2-7; TRBD1 matches 9 bases. The CDR3 extends over 17 amino acids. After removal of 3 bases from V and 5 bases from J, the junction contained 14 bases not matched to a gene. CDR1 KGHSY and CDR2 FQNENV come from the germline V gene. For the CDR3, the DNA is TGTGCCAGCAGCCAGGGCGGTGGGGACAGGGAACGCCACGAGCAGTACTTC. Translated, it gives CASSQGGGDRERHEQYF.

This clone was detected a few times. The chain recombines TRBV9 with TRBJ1-6, with D hard to call. The CDR3 loop spans 14 amino acids. Germline-derived CDR1 and CDR2 are SGDLS and YYNGEE. Trimming pared 5 bases from V and 7 bases from J, leaving 13 bases between. The CDR3 DNA sequence: TGTGCCAGCAGTGACAAGTACCCCAATTCACCCCTCCACTTT. Amino acid sequence: CASSDKYPNSPLHF.

The sample holds a few counts of this clone. This chain connects TRBV6-8 to TRBJ1-2; 7 bases line up with TRBD1. The germline gives CDR1 MNHGY, CDR2 SAAAGT. CDR3 size: 13 residues. V was pared by 6 bases and J by 5 bases, with 6 bases of the junction left unmatched. The chain's CDR3 is CASRRTGRYGYTF. The CDR3 DNA follows: TGTGCCAGCAGGCGGACAGGTCGATATGGCTACACCTTC.

The chain uses TRBV6-8 and TRBJ2-5; weak D call: TRBD2 (5 bases). Germline CDR1 MNHGY, CDR2 SAAAGT. Trimming cost V 6 bases and J 6 bases, with 11 bases left between them. The CDR3 spans 12 residues. As DNA, the CDR3 is TGTGCCAGCAGCCCTCTCGGGAAGACCCAGTACTTC. Translated, it gives CASSPLGKTQYF.

This chain joins TRBV6-8 and TRBJ2-3; 13 bases fit TRBD2. The J segment lost 5 bases and the V segment lost 4 bases, leaving 12 bases of the junction unmatched. From germline, CDR1 is MNHGY and CDR2 SAAAGT. This CDR3 is built from 18 residues. CDR3 region: CASSSGLAGVPGEDTQYF. CDR3 sequence (DNA): TGTGCCAGCAGTTCCGGACTAGCGGGGGTCCCGGGTGAAGATACGCAGTATTTT.

This clone turned up a few times. V and J are TRBV6-8 and TRBJ2-1; the D is unclear. Trimming removed 10 bases from V and 4 bases from J, with 14 bases in between. CDR1 MNHGY and CDR2 SAAAGT come from the germline V gene. The CDR3 totals 13 residues. The CDR3: CATGYQVYNEQFF. CDR3 nucleotides: TGTGCCACCGGGTATCAGGTTTACAATGAGCAGTTCTTC.

A few counts support this clone. The rearrangement joins TRBV9 to TRBJ2-7; the D gene is possibly TRBD2 (6 bases). Germline CDR1 reads SGDLS; CDR2 reads YYNGEE. The CDR3 length is 15 residues. Deletions cut 0 bases from V and 0 bases from J, with 10 bases between. CDR3 bases: TGTGCCAGCAGCGTAGGGGGAGGATTCTCCTACGAGCAGTACTTC. Translation: CASSVGGGFSYEQYF.

This clone is medium-sized in the sample. The chain joins TRBV6-8 to TRBJ2-2; 8 bases agree with TRBD1. This CDR3 spans 17 amino acids. The V and J ends lost 8 bases and 0 bases, in that order; junction bases with no gene match: 11. Germline V gene data show CDR1 as MNHGY and CDR2 as SAAAGT. Here the CDR3 DNA reads TGTGCCAGCCAACGATTCGGGACAGGATCGAACACCGGGGAGCTGTTTTTT. Its protein product is CASQRFGTGSNTGELFF.

The V and J genes are TRBV6-8 and TRBJ2-5; 10 bases fit TRBD2. CDR1 is MNHGY, CDR2 SAAAGT, per germline. This CDR3 has 15 residues. V shed 5 bases and J 5 bases; nucleotides not matched to a gene: 8. The CDR3 nucleotides are TGTGCCAGCAGTGGGAGGGGTAGCGGGGGGGAGACCCAGTACTTC. This sequence encodes CASSGRGSGGETQYF.

J is TRBJ1-1 and V is TRBV6-8, with 7 bases that match TRBD1. Losses at the gene ends were 4 bases for V and 8 bases for J; bases not matched to a gene: 4. The CDR3 sequence is 12 residues long. Germline V gene data show CDR1 as MNHGY and CDR2 as SAAAGT. The CDR3 sequence is CASSSGTAEAFF. DNA of the CDR3: TGTGCCAGCAGTTCAGGGACAGCCGAAGCTTTCTTT.

In DNA, the CDR3 is TGTGCCTGGAGTCTTCCGCAGGGGGCTTTCCTCTATGGCTACACCTTC. This encodes CAWSLPQGAFLYGYTF. The chain is built from TRBV30 and TRBJ1-2; 8 positions agree with TRBD1. Germline CDR1 GTSNPN, CDR2 SVGIG (reference sequence). The junction had 12 bases not matched to a gene; V was cut back by 2 bases and J by 4 bases. The CDR3 totals 16 residues.

This clone is labeled as large. The V call is TRBV11-3, the J call TRBJ1-1, with D unresolved. Per germline, CDR1 SGHNT and CDR2 YENEEA. Trimming took 2 bases from V and 1 from J, leaving 11 bases between them. The CDR3 is 15 amino acids. The CDR3 spells CASSLTDRKNTEAFF. As DNA, the CDR3 is TGTGCCAGCAGCTTAACGGACCGCAAGAACACTGAAGCTTTCTTT.

The V gene is TRBV6-8, the J gene TRBJ1-2; D remains ambiguous. V was trimmed by 6 bases and J by 4 bases, leaving 15 bases between them. From germline, CDR1 is MNHGY and CDR2 SAAAGT. The CDR3 is 14 amino acids. As DNA, the CDR3 is TGTGCCAGCAGCGGACCGGGGAGCGTCTATGGCTACACCTTC. Translation: CASSGPGSVYGYTF.

By frequency in the sample, this clone is medium-sized. The gene calls are TRBV7-2 and TRBJ1-2; D is ambiguous. The CDR3 spans 13 residues. The V and J ends lost 4 bases and 4 bases respectively, with 10 bases between them. Germline assignment: CDR1 SGHTA and CDR2 FQGNSA. DNA of the CDR3: TGTGCCAGCAGCTCAGGCCACTTCTATGGCTACACCTTC. It specifies CASSSGHFYGYTF.

The chain uses TRBV11-3 and TRBJ2-1; no clear D. The V gene lost 3 bases and the J gene lost 0 bases, with 9 bases spanning the gap. CDR3 size: 15 residues. CDR1 and CDR2 (germline): SGHNT, YENEEA. CDR3 residues: CASSFQAFSYNEQFF. The DNA for the CDR3 is TGTGCCAGCAGCTTTCAGGCATTCTCCTACAATGAGCAGTTCTTC.